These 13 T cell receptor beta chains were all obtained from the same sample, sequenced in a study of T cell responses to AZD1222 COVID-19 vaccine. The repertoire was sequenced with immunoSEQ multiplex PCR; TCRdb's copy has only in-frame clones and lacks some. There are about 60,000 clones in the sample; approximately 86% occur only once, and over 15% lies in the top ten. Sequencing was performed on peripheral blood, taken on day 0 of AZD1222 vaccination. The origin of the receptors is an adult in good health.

The CDR3 sequence is CASSLALGSNTEAFF. The CDR3 bases are TGCGCCAGCAGCTTGGCCCTAGGGTCTAACACTGAAGCTTTCTTT. This chain joins TRBV5-1 and TRBJ1-1; D call uncertain. CDR3 length: 15 residues. Germline CDR1 is SGHRS and CDR2 is YFSETQ. Trimming cost V 0 bases and J 2 bases, with 11 bases left between them.

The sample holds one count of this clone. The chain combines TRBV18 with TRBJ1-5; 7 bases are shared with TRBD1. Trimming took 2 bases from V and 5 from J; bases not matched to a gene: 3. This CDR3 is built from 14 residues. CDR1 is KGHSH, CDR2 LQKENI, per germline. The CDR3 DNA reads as TGTGCCAGCTCACCAAACAGGGGTGATCAGCCCCAGCATTTT. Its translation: CASSPNRGDQPQHF.

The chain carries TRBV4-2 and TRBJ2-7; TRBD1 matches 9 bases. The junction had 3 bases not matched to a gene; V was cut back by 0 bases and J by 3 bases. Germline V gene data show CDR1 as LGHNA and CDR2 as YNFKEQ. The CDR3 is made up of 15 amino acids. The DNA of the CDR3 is TGTGCCAGCAGCCAAGAAGGGACAGGGAACTACGAGCAGTACTTC. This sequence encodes CASSQEGTGNYEQYF.

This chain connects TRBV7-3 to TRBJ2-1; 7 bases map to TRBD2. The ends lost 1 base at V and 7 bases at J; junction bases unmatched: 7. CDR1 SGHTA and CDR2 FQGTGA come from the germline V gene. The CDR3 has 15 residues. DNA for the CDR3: TGTGCCAGCAGCTTAATGGGGGAGGGCCGGAATGAGCAGTTCTTC. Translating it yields CASSLMGEGRNEQFF.

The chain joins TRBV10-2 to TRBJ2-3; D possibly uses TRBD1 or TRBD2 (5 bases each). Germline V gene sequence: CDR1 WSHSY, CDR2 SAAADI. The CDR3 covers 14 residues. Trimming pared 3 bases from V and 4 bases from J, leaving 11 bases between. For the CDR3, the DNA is TGCGCCAGCAGTGAAGGGGACCTCGCAGATACGCAGTATTTT. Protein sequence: CASSEGDLADTQYF.

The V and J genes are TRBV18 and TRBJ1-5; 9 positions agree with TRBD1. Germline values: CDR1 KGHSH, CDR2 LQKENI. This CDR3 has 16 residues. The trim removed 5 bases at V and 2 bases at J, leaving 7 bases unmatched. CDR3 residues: CASSETGGGGNQPQHF. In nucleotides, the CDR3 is TGTGCCAGCTCAGAAACAGGGGGCGGCGGCAATCAGCCCCAGCATTTT.

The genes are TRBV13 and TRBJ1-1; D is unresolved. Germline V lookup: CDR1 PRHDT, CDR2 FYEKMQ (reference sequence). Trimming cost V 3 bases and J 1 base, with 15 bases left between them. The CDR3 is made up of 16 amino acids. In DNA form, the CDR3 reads TGTGCCAGCAGCTTCCTTACGGGAAAGGGGAACACTGAAGCTTTCTTT. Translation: CASSFLTGKGNTEAFF.

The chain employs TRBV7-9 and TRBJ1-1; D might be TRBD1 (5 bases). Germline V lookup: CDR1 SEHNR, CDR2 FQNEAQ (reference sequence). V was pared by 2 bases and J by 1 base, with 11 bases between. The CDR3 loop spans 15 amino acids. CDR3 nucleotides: TGTGCCAGCAGCTTAAGGGACCGGCGGAACACTGAAGCTTTCTTT. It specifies CASSLRDRRNTEAFF. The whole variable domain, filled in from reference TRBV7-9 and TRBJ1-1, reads DTGVSQNPRHKITKRGQNVTFRCDPISEHNRLYWYRQTLGQGPEFLTYFQNEAQLEKSRLLSDRFSAERPKGSFSTLEIQRTEQGDSAMYLCASSLRDRRNTEAFFGQGTRLTVV.

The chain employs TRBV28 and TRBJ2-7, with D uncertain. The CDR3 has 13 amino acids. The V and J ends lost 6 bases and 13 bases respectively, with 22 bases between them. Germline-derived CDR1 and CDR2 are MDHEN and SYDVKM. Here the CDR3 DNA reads TGTGCCAGCAGCCTAGTTGTTTCTCGGGCCCCCTACTTC. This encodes CASSLVVSRAPYF. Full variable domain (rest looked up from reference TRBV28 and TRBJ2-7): DVKVTQSSRYLVKRTGEKVFLECVQDMDHENMFWYRQDPGLGLRLIYFSYDVKMKEKGDIPEGYSVSREKKERFSLILESASTNQTSMYLCASSLVVSRAPYFGPGTRLTVT.

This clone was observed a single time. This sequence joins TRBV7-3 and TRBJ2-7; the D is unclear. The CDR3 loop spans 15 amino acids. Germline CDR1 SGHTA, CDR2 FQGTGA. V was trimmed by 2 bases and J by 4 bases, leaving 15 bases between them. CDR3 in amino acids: CASSLSSQEGYEQYF. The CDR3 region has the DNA TGTGCCAGCAGCTTATCTTCCCAGGAAGGTTACGAGCAGTACTTC.

This CDR3 reads CASSPSVSYAQYF. The CDR3 nucleotides read TGTGCCAGCAGTCCCTCAGTCAGCTACGCGCAGTATTTT. The chain links TRBV27 to TRBJ2-3; D is uncertain. In germline, CDR1 is MNHEY, CDR2 SMNVEV (reference sequence). V lost 5 bases to trimming and J lost 10 bases, with 16 bases between them. CDR3 length: 13 amino acids.

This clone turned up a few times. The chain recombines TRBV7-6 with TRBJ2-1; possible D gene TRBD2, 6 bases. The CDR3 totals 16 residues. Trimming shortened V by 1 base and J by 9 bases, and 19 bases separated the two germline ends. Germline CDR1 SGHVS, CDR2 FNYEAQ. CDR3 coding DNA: TGTGCCAGCAGCTTAGGTGCCGGAGGGAAGGTCACTGAGCAGTTCTTC. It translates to CASSLGAGGKVTEQFF.

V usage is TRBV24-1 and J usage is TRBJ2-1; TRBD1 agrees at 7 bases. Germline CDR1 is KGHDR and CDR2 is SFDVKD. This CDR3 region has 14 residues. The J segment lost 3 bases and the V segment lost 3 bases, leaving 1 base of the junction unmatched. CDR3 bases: TGTGCCACCAGTGATGGGGACAGCTACAATGAGCAGTTCTTC. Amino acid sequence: CATSDGDSYNEQFF.